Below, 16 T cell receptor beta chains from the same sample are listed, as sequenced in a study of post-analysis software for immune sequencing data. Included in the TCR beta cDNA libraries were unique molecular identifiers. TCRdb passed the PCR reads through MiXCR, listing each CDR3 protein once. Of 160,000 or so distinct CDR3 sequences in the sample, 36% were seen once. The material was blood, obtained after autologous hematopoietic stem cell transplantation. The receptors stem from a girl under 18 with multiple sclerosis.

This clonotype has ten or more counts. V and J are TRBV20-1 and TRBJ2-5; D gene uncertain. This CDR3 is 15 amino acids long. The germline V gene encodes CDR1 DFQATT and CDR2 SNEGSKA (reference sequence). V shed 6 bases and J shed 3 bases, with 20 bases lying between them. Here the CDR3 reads CSALSGGATKETQYF. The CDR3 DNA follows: TGCAGTGCACTCTCTGGCGGAGCCACGAAAGAGACCCAGTACTTC.

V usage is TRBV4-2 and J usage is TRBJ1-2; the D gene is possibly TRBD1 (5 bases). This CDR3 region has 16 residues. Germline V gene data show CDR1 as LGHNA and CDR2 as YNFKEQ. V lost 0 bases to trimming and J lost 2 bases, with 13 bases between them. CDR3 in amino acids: CASSQELTDSNYGYTF. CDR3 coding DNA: TGTGCCAGCAGCCAAGAATTGACCGACAGCAACTATGGCTACACCTTC.

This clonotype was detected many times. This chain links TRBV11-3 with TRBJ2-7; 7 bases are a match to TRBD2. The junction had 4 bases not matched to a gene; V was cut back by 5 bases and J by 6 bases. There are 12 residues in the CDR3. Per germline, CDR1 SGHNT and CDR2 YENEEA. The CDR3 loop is CASSPGRGEQYF. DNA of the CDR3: TGTGCCAGCAGCCCAGGGAGGGGCGAGCAGTACTTC.

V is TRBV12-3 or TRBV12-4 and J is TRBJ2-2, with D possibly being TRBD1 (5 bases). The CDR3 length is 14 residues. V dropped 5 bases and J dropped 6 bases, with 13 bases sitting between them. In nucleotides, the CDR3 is TGTGCCAGCAGTCTCCAGGGCCGGTCCGGGGAGCTGTTTTTT. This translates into CASSLQGRSGELFF.

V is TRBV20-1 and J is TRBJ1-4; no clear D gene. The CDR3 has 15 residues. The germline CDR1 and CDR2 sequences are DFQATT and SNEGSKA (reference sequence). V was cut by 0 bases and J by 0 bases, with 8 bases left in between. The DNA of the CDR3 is TGCAGTGCTAGAGATCTAACTGCAACTAATGAAAAACTGTTTTTT. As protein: CSARDLTATNEKLFF.

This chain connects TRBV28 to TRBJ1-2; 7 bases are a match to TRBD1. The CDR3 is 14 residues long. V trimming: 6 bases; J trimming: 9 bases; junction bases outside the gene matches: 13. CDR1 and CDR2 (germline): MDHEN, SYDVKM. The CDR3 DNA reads TGTGCCAGCAGAGAGACAGGGAAGCCCGATCGCTACACCTTC. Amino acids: CASRETGKPDRYTF.

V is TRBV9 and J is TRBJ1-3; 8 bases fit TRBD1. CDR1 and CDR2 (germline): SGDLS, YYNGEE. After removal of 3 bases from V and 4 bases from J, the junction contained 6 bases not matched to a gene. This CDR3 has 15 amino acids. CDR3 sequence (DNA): TGTGCCAGCAGCGCCCGGGACAGGATGGGAAACACCATATATTTT. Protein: CASSARDRMGNTIYF.

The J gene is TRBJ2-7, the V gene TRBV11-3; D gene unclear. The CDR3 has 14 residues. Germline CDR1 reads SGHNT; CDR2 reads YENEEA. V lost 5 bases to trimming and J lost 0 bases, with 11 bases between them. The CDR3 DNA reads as TGTGCCAGCAGCCCACCGGTCGGCTCCTACGAGCAGTACTTC. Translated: CASSPPVGSYEQYF. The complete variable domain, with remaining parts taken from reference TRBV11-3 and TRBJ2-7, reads EAGVVQSPRYKIIEKKQPVAFWCNPISGHNTLYWYLQNLGQGPELLIRYENEEAVDDSQLPKDRFSAERLKGVDSTLKIQPAELGDSAVYLCASSPPVGSYEQYFGPGTRLTVT.

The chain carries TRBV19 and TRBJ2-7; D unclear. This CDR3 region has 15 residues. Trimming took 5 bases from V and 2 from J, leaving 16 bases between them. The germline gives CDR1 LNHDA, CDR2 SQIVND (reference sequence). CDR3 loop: CASSSLSANTYEQYF. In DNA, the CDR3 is TGTGCCAGTAGTTCTTTATCAGCCAATACCTACGAGCAGTACTTC.

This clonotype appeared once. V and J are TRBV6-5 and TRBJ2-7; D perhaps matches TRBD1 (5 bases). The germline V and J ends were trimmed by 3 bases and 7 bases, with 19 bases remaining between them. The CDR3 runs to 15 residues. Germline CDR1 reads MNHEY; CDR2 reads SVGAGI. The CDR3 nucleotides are TGTGCCAGCAGTTATTCACCTCAGGCGGCAGGGGAGCAGTACTTC. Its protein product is CASSYSPQAAGEQYF.

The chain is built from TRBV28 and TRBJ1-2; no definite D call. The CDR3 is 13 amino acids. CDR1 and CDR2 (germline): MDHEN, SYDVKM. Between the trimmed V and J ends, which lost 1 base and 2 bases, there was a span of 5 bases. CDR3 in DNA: TGTGCCAGCAGTTTATATGAAAACTATGGCTACACCTTC. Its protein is CASSLYENYGYTF.

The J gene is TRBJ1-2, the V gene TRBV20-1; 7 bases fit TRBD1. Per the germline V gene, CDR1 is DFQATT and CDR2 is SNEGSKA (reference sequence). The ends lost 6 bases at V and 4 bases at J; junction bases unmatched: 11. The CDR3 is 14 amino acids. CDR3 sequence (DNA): TGCAGTGCCCTGGACAGGAGGGCGGGCTATGGCTACACCTTC. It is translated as CSALDRRAGYGYTF.

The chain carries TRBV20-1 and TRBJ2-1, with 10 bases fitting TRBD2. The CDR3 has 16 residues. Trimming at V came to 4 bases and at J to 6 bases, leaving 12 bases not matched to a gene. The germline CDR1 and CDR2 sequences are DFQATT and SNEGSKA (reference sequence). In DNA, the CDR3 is TGCAGTGCTACAGACCGAGCGGGAGGGCCGGGCAATGAGCAGTTCTTC. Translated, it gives CSATDRAGGPGNEQFF.

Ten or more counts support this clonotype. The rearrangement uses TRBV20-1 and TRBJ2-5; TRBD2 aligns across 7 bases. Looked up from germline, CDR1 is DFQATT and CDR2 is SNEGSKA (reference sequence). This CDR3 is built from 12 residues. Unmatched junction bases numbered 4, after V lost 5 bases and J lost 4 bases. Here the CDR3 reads CSARLAGETQYF. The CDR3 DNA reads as TGCAGTGCTCGACTAGCCGGAGAGACCCAGTACTTC.

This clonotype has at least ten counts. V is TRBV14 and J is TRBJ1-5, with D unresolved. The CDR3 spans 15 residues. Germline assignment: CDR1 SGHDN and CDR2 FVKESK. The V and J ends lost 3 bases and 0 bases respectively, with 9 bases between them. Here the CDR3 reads CASSHKARSNQPQHF. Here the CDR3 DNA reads TGTGCCAGCAGCCACAAGGCCCGTAGCAATCAGCCCCAGCATTTT.

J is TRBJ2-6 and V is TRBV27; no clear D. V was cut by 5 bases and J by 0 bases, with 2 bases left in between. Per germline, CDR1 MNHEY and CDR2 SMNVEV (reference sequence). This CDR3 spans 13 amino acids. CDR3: CASSISGANVLTF. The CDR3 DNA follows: TGTGCCAGCAGTATCTCTGGGGCCAACGTCCTGACTTTC.